This TCR beta chain is drawn from a study of Ad26.COV2.S vaccination and SARS-CoV-2 variants. About this clone: No antigen is known for it.

TCRdb's table, derived via immunoSEQ multiplex PCR, lists solely in-frame clones and lacks some. Altogether about 680,000 clones are present, 89% being singletons, with the ten largest covering roughly 1.5%. Study-wide points: Recipients given vaccine exceeded placebo recipients in spike-specific TCR breadth.

Documented treatment: around 19 received Ad26.COV2.S at low or high dose, single or two shots; 5 received placebo; per-sample allocation not given. Material that was analyzed had been drawn on day 63 after the first vaccine or placebo injection. This material consisted of peripheral blood, taken in a trial of Ad26.COV2.S vaccine versus placebo. The receptor comes from a person aged 18-60 years who received the Ad26.COV2.S COVID-19 vaccine or a placebo.

CDR3 nucleotides: TGTGCCAGCAGTGACGGTCCGGGGGCGAACTATGGCTACACCTTC. The encoded protein is CASSDGPGANYGYTF. This chain connects TRBV6-4 to TRBJ1-2; possible D gene TRBD1, 6 bases. Germline CDR1 and CDR2: MRHNA and SNTAGT. The CDR3 is made up of 15 amino acids. With 2 bases removed from V and 2 bases from J, the gap between germline ends came to 12 bases.